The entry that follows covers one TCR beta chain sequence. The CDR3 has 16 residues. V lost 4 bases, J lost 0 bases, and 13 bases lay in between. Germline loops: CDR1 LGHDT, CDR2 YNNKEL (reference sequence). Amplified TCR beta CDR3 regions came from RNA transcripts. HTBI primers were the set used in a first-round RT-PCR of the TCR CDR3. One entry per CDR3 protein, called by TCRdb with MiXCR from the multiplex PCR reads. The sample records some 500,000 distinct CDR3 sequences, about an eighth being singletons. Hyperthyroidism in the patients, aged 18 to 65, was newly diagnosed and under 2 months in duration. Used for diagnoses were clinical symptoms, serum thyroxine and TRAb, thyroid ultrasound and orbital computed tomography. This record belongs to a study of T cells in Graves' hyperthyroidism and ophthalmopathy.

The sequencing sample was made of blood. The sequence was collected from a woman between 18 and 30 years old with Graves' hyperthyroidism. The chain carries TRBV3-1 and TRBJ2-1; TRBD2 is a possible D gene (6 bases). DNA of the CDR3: TGTGCCAGCAGCCCAAGGACTACCAGCTCCTACAATGAGCAGTTCTTC. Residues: CASSPRTTSSYNEQFF.